The rows below give T cell receptor beta chains drawn from one sample of a study of blood T cell repertoires in COVID-19. The method was immunoSEQ multiplex PCR; TCRdb's version includes in-frame clones alone and lacks a portion of them. The sample consists of fewer than 200,000 clones, around 72% of them appearing once. Material: peripheral blood. Receptor source: a woman of 80 years or more with acute or convalescent COVID-19. Both conserved end residues are part of each CDR3.

v_call: TRBV7-9; j_call: TRBJ1-2; cdr3_aa: CASSRSLQGTIGGGYTF
v_call: TRBV5-4; j_call: TRBJ1-4; cdr3_aa: CASSSGDRAANEKLFF
v_call: TRBV29-1; j_call: TRBJ1-1; cdr3_aa: CSVAGVIEAFF
v_call: TRBV19; j_call: TRBJ2-2; cdr3_aa: CASNRIGLTNTGELFF
v_call: TRBV28; j_call: TRBJ2-5; cdr3_aa: CASGVRAEETQYF
v_call: TRBV24-1; j_call: TRBJ2-3; cdr3_aa: CATSGAGIAGATDTQYF
v_call: TRBV7-9; j_call: TRBJ2-5; cdr3_aa: CASSSSGVETQYF
v_call: TRBV9; j_call: TRBJ2-2; cdr3_aa: CASRAGLAGTGELFF
v_call: TRBV3-1/TRBV3-2; j_call: TRBJ2-5; cdr3_aa: CASSQGLAGQETQYF
v_call: TRBV18; j_call: TRBJ2-5; cdr3_aa: CASSRQTGGDGKTQYF
v_call: TRBV12-5; j_call: TRBJ2-7; cdr3_aa: CASAYLETSSYEQYF
v_call: TRBV18; j_call: TRBJ2-1; cdr3_aa: CASSTTSGAGNSYNEQFF
v_call: TRBV5-1; j_call: TRBJ2-7; cdr3_aa: CASSPQASGIRTYEQYF
v_call: TRBV28; j_call: TRBJ2-7; cdr3_aa: CASRSGWDEQYF
v_call: TRBV7-9; j_call: TRBJ2-3; cdr3_aa: CASRRGRLTDSDTQYF
v_call: TRBV5-1; j_call: TRBJ2-2; cdr3_aa: CASSELAGDITGELFF
v_call: TRBV27; j_call: TRBJ2-3; cdr3_aa: CASSFDSRTDTQYF
v_call: TRBV2; j_call: TRBJ2-5; cdr3_aa: CASSEGTIAETQYF
v_call: TRBV12-5; j_call: TRBJ2-3; cdr3_aa: CASGLGIQQRDTQYF
v_call: TRBV11-2; j_call: TRBJ2-5; cdr3_aa: CASSLSRTGGETQYF
v_call: TRBV25-1; j_call: TRBJ1-1; cdr3_aa: CASSEIGGSLNTEAFF
v_call: TRBV2; j_call: TRBJ2-2; cdr3_aa: CASSESGVWGLTKNRGKAGELFF
v_call: TRBV6-5; j_call: TRBJ2-1; cdr3_aa: CASSYSSGSSYNEQFF
v_call: TRBV2; j_call: TRBJ2-1; cdr3_aa: CASRDEGGRVDNEQFF
v_call: TRBV11-2; j_call: TRBJ2-7; cdr3_aa: CASSIGQKYEQYF
v_call: TRBV19; j_call: TRBJ1-2; cdr3_aa: CASSIPGQETYGYTF
v_call: TRBV4-3; j_call: TRBJ2-1; cdr3_aa: CASSQDQVRLGYNEQFF
v_call: TRBV19; j_call: TRBJ2-3; cdr3_aa: CASSTMGTDTQYF
v_call: TRBV3-1/TRBV3-2; j_call: TRBJ2-7; cdr3_aa: CASSRKQGSYEQYF
v_call: TRBV28; j_call: TRBJ2-3; cdr3_aa: CASSLGQSTDTQYF
v_call: TRBV5-1; j_call: TRBJ1-4; cdr3_aa: CASSVGRGIEKLFF
v_call: TRBV27; j_call: TRBJ2-6; cdr3_aa: CATQGQVDSGANVLTF
v_call: TRBV28; j_call: TRBJ1-1; cdr3_aa: CASSPPGQMNTEAFF
v_call: TRBV7-3; j_call: TRBJ2-2; cdr3_aa: CASSSISGTGYTGELFF
v_call: TRBV6-2/TRBV6-3; j_call: TRBJ2-5; cdr3_aa: CASSPDTAETQYF
v_call: TRBV27; j_call: TRBJ2-1; cdr3_aa: CASSPWGAASYNEQFF
v_call: TRBV13; j_call: TRBJ2-7; cdr3_aa: CASSGQGRGEQYF
v_call: TRBV19; j_call: TRBJ2-1; cdr3_aa: CASSPGQSMTFF
v_call: TRBV10-3; j_call: TRBJ2-2; cdr3_aa: CAISEWGQTNTGELFF
v_call: TRBV5-4; j_call: TRBJ2-2; cdr3_aa: CASSFQGLVPGELFF
v_call: TRBV28; j_call: TRBJ1-2; cdr3_aa: CASSTGQFNYGYTF
v_call: TRBV6-2/TRBV6-3; j_call: TRBJ1-1; cdr3_aa: CASSHRGTEAFF
v_call: TRBV5-8; j_call: TRBJ1-1; cdr3_aa: CASSLVQGMNTEAFF
v_call: TRBV15; j_call: TRBJ2-5; cdr3_aa: CATSIRLAGEETQYF
v_call: TRBV28; j_call: TRBJ1-2; cdr3_aa: CASSSPGQGHGYTF
v_call: TRBV10-1; j_call: TRBJ2-5; cdr3_aa: CASSSGGETQYF
v_call: TRBV29-1; j_call: TRBJ2-3; cdr3_aa: CSAGKQGRSTDTQYF
v_call: TRBV12-3/TRBV12-4; j_call: TRBJ1-2; cdr3_aa: CASSSPKNYGYTF
v_call: TRBV15; j_call: TRBJ2-1; cdr3_aa: CATSIVTGGSYNEQFF
v_call: TRBV13; j_call: TRBJ2-2; cdr3_aa: CASSLPLLTGELFF
v_call: TRBV10-3; j_call: TRBJ2-2; cdr3_aa: CAISYLGGLTGELFF
v_call: TRBV9; j_call: TRBJ2-1; cdr3_aa: CASTEHISGSGGEQFF
v_call: TRBV5-1; j_call: TRBJ2-5; cdr3_aa: CASSLVASGRRLETQYF
v_call: TRBV25-1; j_call: TRBJ2-5; cdr3_aa: CASSDLAGARETQYF
v_call: TRBV28; j_call: TRBJ2-7; cdr3_aa: CASSSTSYEQYF
v_call: TRBV25-1; j_call: TRBJ1-4; cdr3_aa: CASSELRQGDEKLFF
v_call: TRBV10-3; j_call: TRBJ2-5; cdr3_aa: CAISPTAEETQYF
v_call: TRBV11-3; j_call: TRBJ2-2; cdr3_aa: CASRSSRDTGELFF
v_call: TRBV6-4; j_call: TRBJ1-2; cdr3_aa: CASSAGTDYGYTF